These 16 T cell receptor beta chains came from one sample sequenced in a study of cytotoxic CD8 clonotypes in ibrutinib-treated CLL. Sequenced by immunoSEQ multiplex PCR; TCRdb stores in-frame clones only, minus some. Of some 300,000 clones detected, about 80% appear once; the ten largest clones hold 5% to 7%. The material sequenced was PBMCs, taken before ibrutinib treatment. These receptors all come from a human donor with chronic lymphocytic leukemia.

The chain recombines TRBV19 with TRBJ1-2; TRBD1 aligns across 8 bases. Germline V gene lookup returns CDR1 LNHDA and CDR2 SQIVND (reference sequence). The V gene end was trimmed by 7 bases and the J gene end by 3 bases; junction bases not matched to a gene: 10. CDR3 size: 15 residues. The CDR3 DNA reads TGTGCCAGTAAGTTTTCGGCAGGGGGCGACTATGGCTACACCTTC. Encoded protein: CASKFSAGGDYGYTF.

This rearrangement joins TRBV14 to TRBJ2-1; 10 bases are shared with TRBD2. Germline lookup yields CDR1 SGHDN and CDR2 FVKESK. The trim removed 2 bases at V and 8 bases at J, leaving 9 bases unmatched. CDR3 length: 16 residues. CDR3 amino acids: CASSQRLGLAIYEQFF. The DNA for the CDR3 is TGTGCCAGCAGCCAACGACTGGGACTAGCGATCTATGAGCAGTTCTTC.

The chain is built from TRBV28 and TRBJ2-7; 8 nucleotides align to TRBD2. Germline assignment: CDR1 MDHEN and CDR2 SYDVKM. V lost 2 bases, J lost 4 bases, and 4 bases stayed unmatched. The CDR3 runs to 14 residues. The CDR3 nucleotides are TGTGCCAGCAGTTTAAGCGGGAGTTTGTACGAGCAGTACTTC. As protein: CASSLSGSLYEQYF.

The chain has TRBV7-6 and TRBJ1-1; a weak D match, TRBD1 (5 bases). V was clipped by 1 base and J by 5 bases, with 11 bases between them. The CDR3 runs to 14 residues. Germline CDR1 is SGHVS and CDR2 is FNYEAQ. CDR3 in DNA: TGTGCCAGCAGCTTAGAGGGGCGGTTAACTGAAGCTTTCTTT. This codes for CASSLEGRLTEAFF.

V and J are TRBV30 and TRBJ2-5; D might be TRBD2 (5 bases). CDR1 is GTSNPN, CDR2 SVGIG, per germline (reference sequence). The CDR3 runs to 14 residues. V lost 5 bases to trimming and J lost 2 bases, with 15 bases between them. CDR3 coding DNA: TGTGCCTGGGAGGGTTGGGCGCAGCAAGAGACCCAGTACTTC. It specifies CAWEGWAQQETQYF.

J is TRBJ2-1 and V is TRBV7-9; no reliable D call. In germline, CDR1 is SEHNR, CDR2 FQNEAQ (reference sequence). The V and J ends lost 3 bases and 15 bases respectively, with 12 bases between them. This CDR3 is built from 11 residues. CDR3 bases: TGTGCCAGCAGCTTCGGACCAGAATGGTTCTTC. Translation gives CASSFGPEWFF.

The V call is TRBV6-1, the J call TRBJ2-2, with D unclear. Between the trimmed V and J ends, which lost 1 base and 2 bases, there was a span of 5 bases. Germline V gene lookup returns CDR1 MNHNS and CDR2 SASEGT. This CDR3 is 14 amino acids long. The CDR3 nucleotides read TGTGCCAGCAGTGAAGGGTTTAACACCGGGGAGCTGTTTTTT. This translates into CASSEGFNTGELFF.

This sequence joins TRBV19 and TRBJ1-2; 7 nucleotides agree with TRBD1. Germline V gives CDR1 LNHDA, CDR2 SQIVND (reference sequence). The V segment lost 7 bases and the J segment 4 bases; nucleotides outside the gene matches: 18. The CDR3 consists of 17 residues. The CDR3 loop reads CASTPGQAKYISYGYTF. The CDR3 DNA follows: TGTGCCAGTACCCCAGGACAGGCGAAGTATATTAGCTATGGCTACACCTTC.

A few counts support this clone. The gene calls are TRBV6-5 and TRBJ2-2; D remains ambiguous. The V and J ends lost 8 bases and 7 bases respectively, with 11 bases between them. The V gene's germline CDR1 is MNHEY and CDR2 SVGAGI. This CDR3 comprises 12 residues. In nucleotides, the CDR3 is TGTGCCAGCCTAGAAAATGGCGGGGAGCTGTTTTTT. Translated: CASLENGGELFF.

J is TRBJ1-5 and V is TRBV30, with D possibly matching TRBD1 (6 bases). Trimming left V 2 bases short and J 5 bases short, with 13 bases between. The CDR3 is 14 residues long. Germline CDR1 reads GTSNPN; CDR2 reads SVGIG (reference sequence). CDR3 in DNA: TGTGCCTGGAGTAAGACGTCAGGGGATCAGCCCCAGCATTTT. Translation gives CAWSKTSGDQPQHF.

This clone was observed a single time. The CDR3 protein is CATSRVWELNTEAFF. The CDR3 region has the DNA TGTGCCACCAGCAGAGTTTGGGAGCTGAACACTGAAGCTTTCTTT. The chain links TRBV15 to TRBJ1-1; D gene unclear. V shed 1 base and J shed 0 bases, with 9 bases lying between them. Germline-derived CDR1 and CDR2 are LNHNV and YYDKDF (reference sequence). This CDR3 has 15 residues.

The chain is built from TRBV6-1 and TRBJ2-3; TRBD2 matches 7 bases. CDR1 and CDR2 from the germline V gene are MNHNS and SASEGT. The CDR3 loop spans 15 amino acids. Germline trimming cut 4 bases from V and 4 bases from J; bases unmatched to any gene: 8. The CDR3 reads CASSGRLAFPDTQYF. CDR3 DNA: TGTGCCAGCAGTGGCCGACTAGCTTTCCCAGATACGCAGTATTTT.

The rearrangement links TRBV7-8 to TRBJ2-2, with TRBD2 identical over 13 bases. The CDR3 contains 17 residues. The V and J ends lost 3 bases and 6 bases, in that order; junction bases with no gene match: 7. Germline CDR1 is SGHVS and CDR2 is FQNEAQ. The CDR3 protein is CASSLTSGRSNAGELFF. The CDR3 DNA reads TGTGCCAGCAGCTTGACTAGCGGGAGGTCCAACGCCGGGGAGCTGTTTTTT.

This clone was observed a handful of times. Its ends do not fully match the called genes, so a read error is possible. The gene calls are TRBV6-5 and TRBJ2-5; TRBD2 agrees at 15 bases. This CDR3 is built from 15 residues. The germline gives CDR1 MNHEY, CDR2 SVGAGI. As DNA, the CDR3 is TGTGCCACAGGACTAGCGGGAGGGATAAGAGAGGCCCAGTACTTC. Its translation is CATGLAGGIREAQYF.

This sequence joins TRBV7-2 and TRBJ2-5; 7 nucleotides agree with TRBD2. This CDR3 has 14 residues. V was pared by 3 bases and J by 2 bases, with 3 bases of the junction left unmatched. Germline CDR1 reads SGHTA; CDR2 reads FQGNSA. CDR3 nucleotide sequence: TGTGCCAGCAGCTTCACGGGAGGACAAGAGACCCAGTACTTC. It translates to CASSFTGGQETQYF.

The chain uses TRBV10-3 and TRBJ1-1; the D is unclear. V was pared by 1 base and J by 0 bases, with 9 bases between. Germline V lookup: CDR1 ENHRY, CDR2 SYGVKD. The CDR3 consists of 15 residues. CDR3 nucleotide sequence: TGTGCCATCAGTGAGTTCGGGAAGCTGAACACTGAAGCTTTCTTT. This gives the protein CAISEFGKLNTEAFF.